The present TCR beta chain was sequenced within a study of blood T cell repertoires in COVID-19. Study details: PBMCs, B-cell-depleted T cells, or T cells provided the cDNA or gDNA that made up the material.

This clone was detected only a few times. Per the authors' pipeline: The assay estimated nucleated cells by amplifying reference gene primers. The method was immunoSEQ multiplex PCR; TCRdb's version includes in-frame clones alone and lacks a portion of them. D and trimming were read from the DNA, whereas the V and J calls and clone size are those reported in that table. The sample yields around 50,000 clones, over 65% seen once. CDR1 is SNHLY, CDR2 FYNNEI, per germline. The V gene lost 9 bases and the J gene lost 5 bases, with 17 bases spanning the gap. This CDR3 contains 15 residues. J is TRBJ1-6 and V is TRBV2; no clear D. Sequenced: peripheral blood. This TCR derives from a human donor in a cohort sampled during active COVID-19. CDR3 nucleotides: TGTGCCAGTCGGTCCAACGCGAAACATAATTCACCCCTCCACTTT. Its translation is CASRSNAKHNSPLHF.